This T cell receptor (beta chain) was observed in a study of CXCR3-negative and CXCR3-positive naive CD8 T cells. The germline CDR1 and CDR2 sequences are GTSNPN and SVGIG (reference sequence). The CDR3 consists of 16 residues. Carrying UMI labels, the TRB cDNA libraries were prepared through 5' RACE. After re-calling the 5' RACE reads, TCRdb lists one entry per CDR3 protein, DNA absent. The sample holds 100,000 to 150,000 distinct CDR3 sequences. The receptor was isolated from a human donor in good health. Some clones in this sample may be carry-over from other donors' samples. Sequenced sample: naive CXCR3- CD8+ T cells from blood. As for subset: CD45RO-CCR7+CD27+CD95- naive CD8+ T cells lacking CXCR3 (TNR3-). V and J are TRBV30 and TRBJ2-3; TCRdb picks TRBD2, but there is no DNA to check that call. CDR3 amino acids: CAWSDIAGGLGDTQYF.